Below, 3 T cell receptor beta chains from the same sample are listed, as sequenced in a study of post-analysis software for immune sequencing data. TCR beta cDNA libraries included unique molecular identifiers. TCRdb redid the calling of the PCR reads with MiXCR, one entry per CDR3 protein. The sample includes some 690,000 distinct CDR3 sequences, 55% to 70% of them seen just once. Study-wide results and caveats: Controls had lower frequencies than patients of 4 or 5 TRBV segments, which included TRBV5-6, TRBV5-1 and TRBV20-1.

No antigen has been assigned to these receptors. Material: blood. The receptors were sampled from a girl aged 2 to 10 with multiple sclerosis.

This chain joins TRBV10-3 and TRBJ2-5, with TRBD1 matching over 7 bases. This CDR3 contains 14 residues. Germline-derived CDR1 and CDR2 are ENHRY and SYGVKD. V was pared by 4 bases and J by 1 base, with 3 bases of the junction left unmatched. The CDR3 DNA is TGTGCCATCAGTGGGACAGGTCCCCAAGAGACCCAGTACTTC. The encoded protein is CAISGTGPQETQYF.

This chain connects TRBV25-1 to TRBJ2-5; TRBD1 or TRBD2 may be the D gene (6 bases each). Germline assignment: CDR1 MGHDK and CDR2 SYGVNS. V gave up 3 bases and J gave up 4 bases, with 12 bases separating them. The CDR3 has 14 amino acids. CDR3 sequence reads: CASSEFRGRETQYF. The CDR3, as DNA: TGTGCCAGCAGTGAGTTCCGGGGGCGAGAGACCCAGTACTTC.

This chain links TRBV20-1 with TRBJ2-1, with 9 bases matching TRBD2. The V gene end was trimmed by 0 bases and the J gene end by 4 bases; junction bases not matched to a gene: 13. The CDR3 is made up of 18 amino acids. CDR1 is DFQATT and CDR2 is SNEGSKA in the germline V gene (reference sequence). CDR3: CSAREPHRLAEYYNEQFF. The CDR3 DNA sequence: TGCAGTGCTAGAGAGCCTCACAGACTAGCGGAGTATTACAATGAGCAGTTCTTC.